The present T cell receptor (beta chain) was sequenced within a study of identifying expanded T cells in peripheral blood. Study-wide findings and caveats: About 1.2 clones differed between technical replicates, versus around 15 and 19 over time.

Germline V gene lookup returns CDR1 SGDLS and CDR2 YYNGEE. The V gene lost 0 bases and the J gene lost 5 bases, with 6 bases spanning the gap. The CDR3 is 12 amino acids. Of note for this clone: Its antigen remains unknown.

Profiled with immunoSEQ multiplex PCR; TCRdb holds only in-frame clones, not every one. Altogether about 120,000 clones are present, about 80% being singletons, with the ten largest covering 2.5% to 4%. The receptor was isolated from a person aged 18 to 70 in good health. Input material: blood. The rearrangement links TRBV9 to TRBJ2-7; unclear D gene. DNA for the CDR3: TGTGCCAGCAGCGTAGGAACAGACGAGCAGTACTTC. Protein: CASSVGTDEQYF.